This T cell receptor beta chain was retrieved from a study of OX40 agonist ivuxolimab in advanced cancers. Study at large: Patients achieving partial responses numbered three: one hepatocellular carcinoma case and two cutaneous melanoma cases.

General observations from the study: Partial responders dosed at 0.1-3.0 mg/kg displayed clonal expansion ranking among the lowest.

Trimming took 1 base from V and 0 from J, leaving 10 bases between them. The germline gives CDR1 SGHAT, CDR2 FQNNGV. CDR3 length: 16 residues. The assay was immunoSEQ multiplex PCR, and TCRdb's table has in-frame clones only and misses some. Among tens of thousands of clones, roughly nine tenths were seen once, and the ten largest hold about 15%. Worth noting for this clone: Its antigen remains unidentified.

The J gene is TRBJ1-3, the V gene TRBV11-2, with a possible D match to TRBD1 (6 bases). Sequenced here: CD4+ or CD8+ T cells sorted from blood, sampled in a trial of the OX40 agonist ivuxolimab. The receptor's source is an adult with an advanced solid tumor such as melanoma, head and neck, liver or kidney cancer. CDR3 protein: CASSLGTDNSGNTIYF. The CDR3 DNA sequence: TGTGCCAGCAGCTTAGGGACAGACAACTCTGGAAACACCATATATTTT.